This entry lists 8 T cell receptor beta chains sequenced from one sample in a study of CD4 T cells in relation to SARS-CoV-2 and coronaviruses. Assay used: immunoSEQ multiplex PCR; TCRdb lists only in-frame clones, some missing. The sample records 9,000 to 13,000 clones, 87% being singletons. The sequenced sample was naive CD4+ T cells from PBMCs. Subset in this sample: naive CD4+ T cells isolated by negative enrichment. All receptors come from an adult with COVID-19.

There are a few counts of this clone. V usage is TRBV27 and J usage is TRBJ1-6; D is ambiguous. The CDR3 has 14 residues. Per germline, CDR1 MNHEY and CDR2 SMNVEV (reference sequence). V was pared by 2 bases and J by 14 bases, with 16 bases between. DNA for the CDR3: TGTGCCAGCAGTTTAACCTCCGAGGGCCGGACCCTCCACTTT. Protein: CASSLTSEGRTLHF.

V usage is TRBV6-5 and J usage is TRBJ2-5, with TRBD2 matching over 8 bases. J gave up 4 bases and V 7 bases, and 5 bases lay outside the gene matches. The length of the CDR3 is 13 residues. Germline V gene data show CDR1 as MNHEY and CDR2 as SVGAGI. CDR3 in amino acids: CASTRGGGETQYF. CDR3 sequence (DNA): TGTGCCAGCACTCGGGGGGGCGGAGAGACCCAGTACTTC.

This chain uses TRBV5-4 with TRBJ2-3; unclear D gene. The CDR3 contains 14 residues. Trimming cost V 0 bases and J 5 bases, with 10 bases left between them. Looked up from germline, CDR1 is SGHNT and CDR2 is YYREEE (reference sequence). CDR3 in amino acids: CASSLAASRDTQYF. The CDR3 DNA follows: TGTGCCAGCAGCTTGGCGGCTAGTAGAGATACGCAGTATTTT.

The V gene is TRBV11-2, the J gene TRBJ2-7; the match to TRBD1 covers 7 bases. The CDR3 spans 13 residues. Germline assignment: CDR1 SGHAT and CDR2 FQNNGV. With 5 bases clipped from V and 0 bases from J, the junction kept 1 base outside the gene matches. This CDR3 reads CASSRQGSYEQYF. The CDR3 DNA reads as TGTGCCAGCAGCCGACAGGGCTCCTACGAGCAGTACTTC.

The rearrangement links TRBV18 to TRBJ1-5; 10 bases align to TRBD1. Germline CDR1 and CDR2: KGHSH and LQKENI. Trimming cost V 3 bases and J 9 bases; bases outside gene matches: 8. The CDR3 has 15 residues. The CDR3 DNA sequence: TGTGCCAGCTCACCGGGACAGGGGCCCCATTGGCCCCAGCATTTT. The encoded protein is CASSPGQGPHWPQHF.

The chain has TRBV5-1 and TRBJ1-2; D remains unclear. CDR3 length equals 16 residues. CDR1 is SGHRS, CDR2 YFSETQ, per germline. Trimming removed 4 bases at V and 4 bases at J, with 20 bases between. The CDR3 loop is CASSAGASRALYGYTF. The CDR3 region has the DNA TGCGCCAGCAGCGCTGGAGCCAGCCGCGCTCTCTATGGCTACACCTTC.

The chain recombines TRBV2 with TRBJ1-5; possibly TRBD1 for D (5 bases). The V gene's germline CDR1 is SNHLY and CDR2 FYNNEI. Between the trimmed V and J ends, which lost 6 bases and 2 bases, there was a span of 11 bases. This CDR3 contains 14 residues. The chain's CDR3 is CASSGGGGNQPQHF. DNA of the CDR3: TGTGCCAGCAGCGGGGGGGGTGGCAATCAGCCCCAGCATTTT.

For the CDR3, the DNA is TGTGCCAGCAGTTCCCTTTATGGGGCGCAGACTGAAGCTTTCTTT. Translation: CASSSLYGAQTEAFF. The rearrangement links TRBV6-2 or TRBV6-3 to TRBJ1-1, with D possibly matching TRBD1 (5 bases). The CDR3 extends over 15 amino acids. V gave up 4 bases and J gave up 5 bases, with 17 bases separating them. Germline values: CDR1 MNHEY, CDR2 SVGEGT.